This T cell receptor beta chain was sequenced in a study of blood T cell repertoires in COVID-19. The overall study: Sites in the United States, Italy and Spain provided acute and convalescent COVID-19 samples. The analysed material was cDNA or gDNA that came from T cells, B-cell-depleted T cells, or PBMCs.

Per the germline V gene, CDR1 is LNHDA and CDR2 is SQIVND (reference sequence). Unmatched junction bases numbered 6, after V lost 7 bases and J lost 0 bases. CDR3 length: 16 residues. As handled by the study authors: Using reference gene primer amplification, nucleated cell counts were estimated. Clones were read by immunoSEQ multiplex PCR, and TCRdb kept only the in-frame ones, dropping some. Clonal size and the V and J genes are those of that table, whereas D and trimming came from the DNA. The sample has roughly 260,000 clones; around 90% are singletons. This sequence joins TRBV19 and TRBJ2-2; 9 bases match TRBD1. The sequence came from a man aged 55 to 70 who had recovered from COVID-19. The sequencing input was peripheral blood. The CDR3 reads CASIRTGAPNTGELFF. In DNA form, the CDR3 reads TGTGCCAGTATTAGGACAGGGGCACCGAACACCGGGGAGCTGTTTTTT.